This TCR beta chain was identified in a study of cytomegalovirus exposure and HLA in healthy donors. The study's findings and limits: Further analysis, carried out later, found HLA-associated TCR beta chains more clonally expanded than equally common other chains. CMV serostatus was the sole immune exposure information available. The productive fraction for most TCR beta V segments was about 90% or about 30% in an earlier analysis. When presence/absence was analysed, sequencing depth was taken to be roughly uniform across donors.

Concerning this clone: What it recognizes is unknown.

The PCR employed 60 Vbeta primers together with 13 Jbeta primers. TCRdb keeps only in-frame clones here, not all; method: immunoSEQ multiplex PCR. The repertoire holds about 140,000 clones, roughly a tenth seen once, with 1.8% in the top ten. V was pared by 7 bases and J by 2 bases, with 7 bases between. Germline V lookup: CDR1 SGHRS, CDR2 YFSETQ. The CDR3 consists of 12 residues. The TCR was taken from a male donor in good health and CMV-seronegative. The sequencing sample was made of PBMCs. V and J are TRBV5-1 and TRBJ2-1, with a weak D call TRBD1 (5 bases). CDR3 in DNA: TGCGCCAGCCAGGGTCCCTACAATGAGCAGTTCTTC. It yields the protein CASQGPYNEQFF.